This is a list of T cell receptor beta chains from one sample in a study of blood T cell repertoires in COVID-19. Clones were sequenced by immunoSEQ multiplex PCR, and TCRdb holds only the in-frame ones, with some missing. Of over 150,000 clones in the sample, roughly 84% were seen once. Sequencing was carried out using peripheral blood. The origin of the receptors is a man in his forties or fifties with COVID-19, enrolled during active disease. Each CDR3 is given with its conserved first and last residue. D genes are given only for firm matches. Size is stated for part of the rows, as once, few or many counts, or as a class when the clone is expanded.

d_call: TRBD2; clone_size: NA; v_call: TRBV5-1; j_call: TRBJ2-3; cdr3_aa: CASSRFSGSGGTSTDTQYF; cdr3_nt: TGCGCCAGCAGCCGCTTCAGTGGTAGCGGGGGGACTAGCACAGATACGCAGTATTTT
d_call: TRBD2; clone_size: NA; v_call: TRBV3-1/TRBV3-2; j_call: TRBJ2-1; cdr3_aa: CASSLGTSGNNEQFF; cdr3_nt: TGTGCCAGCAGCCTGGGGACTAGCGGGAACAATGAGCAGTTCTTC
d_call: TRBD2; clone_size: NA; v_call: TRBV4-2; j_call: TRBJ2-1; cdr3_aa: CASSQVRGDSYNEQFF; cdr3_nt: TGTGCCAGCAGCCAAGTGCGGGGGGATTCCTACAATGAGCAGTTCTTC
d_call: NA; clone_size: NA; v_call: TRBV3-1/TRBV3-2; j_call: TRBJ2-1; cdr3_aa: CASSQTADNEQFF; cdr3_nt: TGTGCCAGCAGCCAAACAGCGGACAATGAGCAGTTCTTC
d_call: NA; clone_size: many; v_call: TRBV28; j_call: TRBJ2-2; cdr3_aa: CASSLLASNTGELFF; cdr3_nt: TGTGCCAGCAGTTTATTGGCTAGCAACACCGGGGAGCTGTTTTTT
d_call: NA; clone_size: NA; v_call: TRBV3-1/TRBV3-2; j_call: TRBJ2-3; cdr3_aa: CASSQVEGDTQYF; cdr3_nt: TGTGCCAGCAGCCAAGTTGAGGGAGATACGCAGTATTTT
d_call: TRBD1; clone_size: NA; v_call: TRBV28; j_call: TRBJ2-3; cdr3_aa: CASSFGSRGYTDTQYF; cdr3_nt: TGTGCCAGCAGTTTCGGATCCAGGGGGTACACAGATACGCAGTATTTT
d_call: NA; clone_size: NA; v_call: TRBV19; j_call: TRBJ2-3; cdr3_aa: CASSMELASDTQYF; cdr3_nt: TGTGCCAGTAGTATGGAGCTAGCTTCAGATACGCAGTATTTT
d_call: TRBD2; clone_size: NA; v_call: TRBV9; j_call: TRBJ2-7; cdr3_aa: CASSPSGRGMDEQYF; cdr3_nt: TGTGCCAGCAGCCCTAGCGGGAGGGGGATGGACGAGCAGTACTTC
d_call: NA; clone_size: NA; v_call: TRBV3-1/TRBV3-2; j_call: TRBJ1-6; cdr3_aa: CASSQGAAGKHSPLHF; cdr3_nt: TGTGCCAGCAGCCAAGGGGCGGCAGGGAAACATTCACCCCTCCACTTT
d_call: NA; clone_size: NA; v_call: TRBV27; j_call: TRBJ2-1; cdr3_aa: CASSLGARYNEQFF; cdr3_nt: TGTGCCAGCAGTTTGGGGGCCCGGTACAATGAGCAGTTCTTC
d_call: TRBD1; clone_size: NA; v_call: TRBV7-3; j_call: TRBJ2-1; cdr3_aa: CASSQGQGASNEQFF; cdr3_nt: TGTGCCAGCAGCCAGGGACAGGGGGCTAGCAATGAGCAGTTCTTC
d_call: TRBD1; clone_size: NA; v_call: TRBV5-5; j_call: TRBJ1-1; cdr3_aa: CASSLLQGLSTEAFF; cdr3_nt: TGTGCCAGCAGCTTGTTACAGGGGTTGAGCACTGAAGCTTTCTTT
d_call: NA; clone_size: NA; v_call: TRBV28; j_call: TRBJ1-1; cdr3_aa: CASSFVRAQRLTEAFF; cdr3_nt: TGTGCCAGCAGTTTTGTCAGGGCACAGAGACTCACTGAAGCTTTCTTT
d_call: NA; clone_size: NA; v_call: TRBV18; j_call: TRBJ2-5; cdr3_aa: CASSPTWTQETQYF; cdr3_nt: TGTGCCAGCTCACCAACATGGACACAAGAGACCCAGTACTTC
d_call: TRBD1; clone_size: few; v_call: TRBV19; j_call: TRBJ1-1; cdr3_aa: CASSTGQGDTEAFF; cdr3_nt: TGTGCCAGTAGTACGGGACAGGGGGACACTGAAGCTTTCTTT
d_call: TRBD1; clone_size: NA; v_call: TRBV19; j_call: TRBJ2-7; cdr3_aa: CASSGTGETYEQYF; cdr3_nt: TGTGCCAGTAGTGGGACAGGGGAGACCTACGAGCAGTACTTC
d_call: TRBD2; clone_size: NA; v_call: TRBV5-4; j_call: TRBJ2-2; cdr3_aa: CASGTGTSGYGELFF; cdr3_nt: TGTGCCAGCGGCACCGGGACTAGCGGGTACGGGGAGCTGTTTTTT
d_call: NA; clone_size: NA; v_call: TRBV18; j_call: TRBJ2-1; cdr3_aa: CASFFDRSSYNEQFF; cdr3_nt: TGTGCCAGCTTCTTCGACAGGAGCTCCTACAATGAGCAGTTCTTC
d_call: NA; clone_size: NA; v_call: TRBV6-2/TRBV6-3; j_call: TRBJ2-2; cdr3_aa: CASSNRVSGELFF; cdr3_nt: TGTGCCAGCAGTAACAGGGTTTCCGGGGAGCTGTTTTTT
d_call: NA; clone_size: NA; v_call: TRBV5-4; j_call: TRBJ2-2; cdr3_aa: CASSLGRPSVTGELFF; cdr3_nt: TGTGCCAGCAGCTTGGGTCGTCCTAGCGTCACCGGGGAGCTGTTTTTT
d_call: NA; clone_size: once; v_call: TRBV6-1; j_call: TRBJ1-5; cdr3_aa: CASSEAGTERGPQHF; cdr3_nt: TGTGCCAGCAGTGAAGCGGGGACTGAGAGGGGGCCCCAGCATTTT
d_call: NA; clone_size: NA; v_call: TRBV15; j_call: TRBJ1-3; cdr3_aa: CATSRDFGGGNTIYF; cdr3_nt: TGTGCCACCAGCAGAGATTTTGGAGGGGGAAACACCATATATTTT
d_call: TRBD1; clone_size: NA; v_call: TRBV7-2; j_call: TRBJ2-4; cdr3_aa: CASSKTGRNIQYF; cdr3_nt: TGTGCCAGCAGCAAGACAGGGCGGAACATTCAGTACTTC
d_call: TRBD1; clone_size: NA; v_call: TRBV18; j_call: TRBJ1-4; cdr3_aa: CASSPPGTGSRTNEKLFF; cdr3_nt: TGTGCCAGCTCACCACCGGGGACAGGGTCCAGAACTAATGAAAAACTGTTTTTT
d_call: NA; clone_size: once; v_call: TRBV28; j_call: TRBJ2-1; cdr3_aa: CASSLRDKYYNEQFF; cdr3_nt: TGTGCCAGCAGTTTAAGGGACAAATACTACAATGAGCAGTTCTTC
d_call: TRBD2; clone_size: NA; v_call: TRBV19; j_call: TRBJ2-3; cdr3_aa: CASSMTSGTYTQYF; cdr3_nt: TGTGCCAGTAGTATGACTAGCGGGACGTATACGCAGTATTTT
d_call: NA; clone_size: NA; v_call: TRBV6-5; j_call: TRBJ1-4; cdr3_aa: CASRYLGGPNEKLFF; cdr3_nt: TGTGCCAGCAGATACTTGGGGGGGCCTAATGAAAAACTGTTTTTT
d_call: NA; clone_size: NA; v_call: TRBV19; j_call: TRBJ1-4; cdr3_aa: CASSSTGTRNEKLFF; cdr3_nt: TGTGCCAGTAGTTCAACCGGGACAAGGAATGAAAAACTGTTTTTT
d_call: TRBD2; clone_size: NA; v_call: TRBV6-1; j_call: TRBJ2-3; cdr3_aa: CASSSTSGSTDTQYF; cdr3_nt: TGTGCCAGCAGTTCGACTAGCGGGAGCACAGATACGCAGTATTTT
d_call: NA; clone_size: NA; v_call: TRBV6-6; j_call: TRBJ2-7; cdr3_aa: CASSPSGYEQYF; cdr3_nt: TGTGCCAGCAGTCCCTCCGGGTACGAGCAGTACTTC
d_call: NA; clone_size: NA; v_call: TRBV15; j_call: TRBJ1-4; cdr3_aa: CATSRDAGAGNEKLFF; cdr3_nt: TGTGCCACCAGCAGAGATGCCGGAGCAGGGAATGAAAAACTGTTTTTT
d_call: TRBD1; clone_size: NA; v_call: TRBV19; j_call: TRBJ1-1; cdr3_aa: CASSADRDTEAFF; cdr3_nt: TGTGCCAGTAGTGCCGACAGGGACACTGAAGCTTTCTTT
d_call: TRBD1; clone_size: NA; v_call: TRBV27; j_call: TRBJ2-3; cdr3_aa: CASSPGTGTDTQYF; cdr3_nt: TGTGCCAGCAGCCCCGGGACAGGCACAGATACGCAGTATTTT
d_call: NA; clone_size: NA; v_call: TRBV7-2; j_call: TRBJ1-2; cdr3_aa: CASSLVAQNRVGTF; cdr3_nt: TGTGCCAGCAGCTTAGTAGCCCAGAACAGGGTCGGCACCTTC
d_call: NA; clone_size: NA; v_call: TRBV12-5; j_call: TRBJ1-2; cdr3_aa: CASGTEQGRYTF; cdr3_nt: TGTGCTAGTGGTACAGAACAGGGTCGCTACACCTTC
d_call: TRBD1; clone_size: NA; v_call: TRBV18; j_call: TRBJ2-7; cdr3_aa: CASSPGEGADYEQYF; cdr3_nt: TGTGCCAGCTCACCCGGTGAGGGGGCTGACTACGAGCAGTACTTC
d_call: TRBD2; clone_size: NA; v_call: TRBV3-1/TRBV3-2; j_call: TRBJ2-1; cdr3_aa: CASSRNLAGTDNEQFF; cdr3_nt: TGTGCCAGCAGCCGAAATTTAGCGGGAACAGACAATGAGCAGTTCTTC
d_call: TRBD1; clone_size: NA; v_call: TRBV2; j_call: TRBJ1-1; cdr3_aa: CASSPTGAVTEAFF; cdr3_nt: TGTGCCAGCAGTCCAACAGGGGCCGTCACTGAAGCTTTCTTT
d_call: NA; clone_size: NA; v_call: TRBV4-2; j_call: TRBJ1-4; cdr3_aa: CASSQYTATNEKLFF; cdr3_nt: TGTGCCAGCAGCCAATATACAGCAACTAATGAAAAACTGTTTTTT
d_call: NA; clone_size: NA; v_call: TRBV4-2; j_call: TRBJ2-1; cdr3_aa: CASSLRLGLLGEQFF; cdr3_nt: TGTGCCAGCAGCCTAAGACTAGGACTTTTAGGTGAGCAGTTCTTC